This T cell receptor beta chain was obtained from a study of blood T cells in healthy people across ages. Comments on this clonotype: The antigen remains unidentified. With a much larger clone just one base away, this may be a read error.

Each sample yielded at least 6 micrograms of PBMC total RNA. Study-wide results and limits: A roughly linear fall in TCR beta diversity per million T cells was seen with increasing age. Investigators treated diversity estimates from one million T cells as underestimates. Fewer expanded clones and more diversity marked long-lived versus aged donors.

The authors ran a second PCR of roughly 7 to 11 cycles using a sample-barcoded 5' primer and a J-beta primer mix. TCRdb called the 5' RACE reads again in MiXCR, with one record for every CDR3 protein. Seen here are fewer than 950,000 distinct CDR3 sequences, roughly 40% observed once, and the top ten hold 13%. The V gene lost 6 bases and the J gene lost 6 bases, with 17 bases spanning the gap. CDR3 size: 14 residues. The germline V gene encodes CDR1 SGHRS and CDR2 YFSETQ. The chain couples TRBV5-1 to TRBJ2-3; D is unresolved. Sequencing was carried out using blood. The receptor's source is a man aged 18 to 29 in good health. The CDR3 sequence: CASKSGSPVDTQYF. CDR3 DNA: TGCGCCAGCAAGTCCGGATCCCCCGTGGATACGCAGTATTTT.